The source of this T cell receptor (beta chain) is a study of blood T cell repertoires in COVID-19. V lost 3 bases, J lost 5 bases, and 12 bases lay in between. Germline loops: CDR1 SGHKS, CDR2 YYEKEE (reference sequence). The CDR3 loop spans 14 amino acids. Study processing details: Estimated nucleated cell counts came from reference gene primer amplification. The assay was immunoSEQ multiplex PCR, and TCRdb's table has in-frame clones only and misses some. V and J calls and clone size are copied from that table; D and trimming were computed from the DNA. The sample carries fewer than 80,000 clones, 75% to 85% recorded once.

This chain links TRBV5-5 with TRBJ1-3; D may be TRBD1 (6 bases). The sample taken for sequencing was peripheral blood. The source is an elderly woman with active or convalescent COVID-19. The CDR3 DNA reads TGTGCCAGCAGCTCTCCAGGGGCGCGAAACACCATATATTTT. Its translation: CASSSPGARNTIYF.